These 32 T cell receptor beta chains came from one sample sequenced in a study of blood T cell repertoires in COVID-19. TCRdb keeps only in-frame clones here, not all; method: immunoSEQ multiplex PCR. Altogether 110,000 to 150,000 clones are present, more than 85% being singletons, with the ten largest covering roughly 2.9%. Sequencing was carried out using peripheral blood. Receptors were obtained from a man in his sixties with active or convalescent COVID-19.

V and J are TRBV11-2 and TRBJ1-4, with D possibly being TRBD1 (5 bases). Trimming stripped 1 base from V and 2 bases from J, with 8 bases between. Germline V gives CDR1 SGHAT, CDR2 FQNNGV. The CDR3 totals 15 residues. In DNA, the CDR3 is TGTGCCAGCAGCTTAGTGGAGGGGACTAATGAAAAACTGTTTTTT. Encoded protein: CASSLVEGTNEKLFF.

The chain recombines TRBV7-6 with TRBJ2-5; 10 bases fit TRBD1. CDR3 length: 15 amino acids. Germline V lookup: CDR1 SGHVS, CDR2 FNYEAQ. Trimming removed 5 bases from V and 4 bases from J; junction bases left unmatched: 7. DNA for the CDR3: TGTGCCAGCAGCCTTAGGGACAGGGGAACAGAGACCCAGTACTTC. This gives the protein CASSLRDRGTETQYF.

The V and J genes are TRBV19 and TRBJ1-5; D is unresolved. V was shortened by 0 bases and J by 0 bases, with 9 bases between the two germline ends. This CDR3 region has 16 residues. The germline gives CDR1 LNHDA, CDR2 SQIVND (reference sequence). The CDR3 region is CASSIEEIYSNQPQHF. CDR3 DNA: TGTGCCAGTAGTATAGAAGAAATCTATAGCAATCAGCCCCAGCATTTT.

The J gene is TRBJ2-1, the V gene TRBV3-1 (or the pseudogene TRBV3-2); 9 nucleotides agree with TRBD1. Losses at the gene ends were 4 bases for V and 9 bases for J; bases not matched to a gene: 13. The V gene's germline CDR1 is LGHDT and CDR2 YNNKEL (reference sequence). This CDR3 is built from 16 residues. CDR3: CASSPGVGQGSIEQFF. CDR3 in DNA: TGTGCCAGCAGCCCAGGGGTGGGACAGGGCTCAATTGAGCAGTTCTTC.

This clone appeared once. The V and J genes are TRBV28 and TRBJ1-5; 8 bases map to TRBD1. The germline V gene encodes CDR1 MDHEN and CDR2 SYDVKM. The CDR3 covers 15 residues. V shed 5 bases, J shed 2 bases, and the junction held 5 bases outside the gene matches. The CDR3 protein is CASSIQGAGNQPQHF. The CDR3 DNA is TGTGCCAGCAGTATCCAGGGGGCAGGCAATCAGCCCCAGCATTTT. The variable domain in full, completed from reference TRBV28 and TRBJ1-5, reads DVKVTQSSRYLVKRTGEKVFLECVQDMDHENMFWYRQDPGLGLRLIYFSYDVKMKEKGDIPEGYSVSREKKERFSLILESASTNQTSMYLCASSIQGAGNQPQHFGDGTRLSIL.

The J gene is TRBJ2-7, the V gene TRBV6-1, with a possible D match to TRBD1 (6 bases). The germline gives CDR1 MNHNS, CDR2 SASEGT. The ends were cut back, 0 bases at V and 2 bases at J, with 14 bases in the middle. The CDR3 length is 16 residues. DNA for the CDR3: TGTGCCAGCAGTGAAGCGAAGGGGGTCTTAACCTACGAGCAGTACTTC. Protein product: CASSEAKGVLTYEQYF.

The rearrangement joins TRBV18 to TRBJ1-3; the D is unclear. The CDR3 consists of 16 residues. In germline, CDR1 is KGHSH, CDR2 LQKENI. The V and J ends lost 1 base and 4 bases respectively, with 14 bases between them. The CDR3, as DNA: TGTGCCAGCTCACCACTACCTCCGAGCGACGGAAACACCATATATTTT. Translation gives CASSPLPPSDGNTIYF.

The chain links TRBV2 to TRBJ1-2, with 8 bases that match TRBD1. CDR3 size: 13 residues. Germline V gene data show CDR1 as SNHLY and CDR2 as FYNNEI. The V gene end was trimmed by 6 bases and the J gene end by 7 bases; junction bases not matched to a gene: 7. CDR3 coding DNA: TGTGCCAGCAGCCTAGGACAGGGCCTTGGCTACACCTTC. Its translation is CASSLGQGLGYTF. Filled out from reference TRBV2 and TRBJ1-2, the complete variable domain reads EPEVTQTPSHQVTQMGQEVILRCVPISNHLYFYWYRQILGQKVEFLVSFYNNEISEKSEIFDDQFSVERPDGSNFTLKIRSTKLEDSAMYFCASSLGQGLGYTFGSGTRLTVV.

The rearrangement joins TRBV28 to TRBJ2-7, with TRBD2 matching over 8 bases. The germline CDR1 and CDR2 sequences are MDHEN and SYDVKM. The trim removed 8 bases at V and 3 bases at J, leaving 9 bases unmatched. This CDR3 spans 14 amino acids. The CDR3 loop reads CASVERTSFYEQYF. For the CDR3, the DNA is TGTGCCAGCGTCGAGAGGACTAGCTTCTACGAGCAGTACTTC.

This clone came up a few times. The chain is built from TRBV5-8 and TRBJ2-7; TRBD2 matches at 7 bases. This CDR3 is built from 11 residues. Germline CDR1 SGHTS, CDR2 YDEGEE. V dropped 10 bases and J dropped 7; count of bases not matched to a gene: 8. In nucleotides, the CDR3 is TGTGCCCGGATCGGGGGGAGGGAGCAGTACTTC. Protein: CARIGGREQYF.

The DNA for the CDR3 is TGCAGCGTTGGACATCCTAATTCACCCCTCCACTTT. Its protein product is CSVGHPNSPLHF. J is TRBJ1-6 and V is TRBV29-1; D call uncertain. CDR1 is SQVTM and CDR2 is ANQGSEA in the germline V gene. The ends were cut back, 4 bases at V and 6 bases at J, with 7 bases in the middle. The CDR3 runs to 12 residues.

The chain couples TRBV3-1 (or the pseudogene TRBV3-2) to TRBJ2-3; perhaps TRBD1 as D (6 bases). Looked up from germline, CDR1 is LGHDT and CDR2 is YNNKEL (reference sequence). This CDR3 comprises 12 residues. V was trimmed by 3 bases and J by 12 bases, leaving 13 bases between them. This CDR3 reads CASSQGDTIQYF. The CDR3 coding sequence is TGTGCCAGCAGCCAGGGGGACACAATCCAGTATTTT.

The chain recombines TRBV28 with TRBJ1-1, with D possibly being TRBD1 (5 bases). The V gene lost 7 bases and the J gene lost 5 bases, with 14 bases spanning the gap. CDR3 length: 13 residues. The germline V gene encodes CDR1 MDHEN and CDR2 SYDVKM. The CDR3 region is CASIPFAGTEAFF. CDR3 DNA: TGTGCCAGCATCCCCTTTGCAGGGACTGAAGCTTTCTTT.

The chain recombines TRBV28 with TRBJ2-2; 9 bases line up with TRBD1. The germline gives CDR1 MDHEN, CDR2 SYDVKM. V was clipped by 0 bases and J by 5 bases; unmatched bases: 4. The CDR3 loop spans 16 amino acids. The CDR3 DNA sequence: TGTGCCAGCAGTTTATGGGGACAGGGTAGGACCGGGGAGCTGTTTTTT. Its protein is CASSLWGQGRTGELFF.

This clone was picked up one time. The V gene is TRBV5-4, the J gene TRBJ1-2; TRBD1 is a possible D gene (6 bases). This CDR3 is 15 amino acids long. Germline assignment: CDR1 SGHNT and CDR2 YYREEE (reference sequence). V dropped 4 bases and J dropped 1 base, with 14 bases sitting between them. Here the CDR3 reads CASSPRTVGNYGYTF. The CDR3 region has the DNA TGTGCCAGCAGCCCGAGGACAGTCGGTAACTATGGCTACACCTTC. The whole variable domain, filled in from reference TRBV5-4 and TRBJ1-2, reads ETGVTQSPTHLIKTRGQQVTLRCSSQSGHNTVSWYQQALGQGPQFIFQYYREEENGRGNFPPRFSGLQFPNYSSELNVNALELDDSALYLCASSPRTVGNYGYTFGSGTRLTVV.

The gene calls are TRBV7-2 and TRBJ1-5; possibly TRBD1 for D (5 bases). This CDR3 has 15 amino acids. Germline V gene sequence: CDR1 SGHTA, CDR2 FQGNSA. V was pared by 5 bases and J by 1 base, with 12 bases between. The CDR3 coding sequence is TGTGCCAGCAGCGACCAGGGTTTGAGCAATCAGCCCCAGCATTTT. This encodes CASSDQGLSNQPQHF. Full variable domain (outside the CDR3, taken from reference TRBV7-2 and TRBJ1-5): GAGVSQSPSNKVTEKGKDVELRCDPISGHTALYWYRQSLGQGLEFLIYFQGNSAPDKSGLPSDRFSAERTGGSVSTLTIQRTQQEDSAVYLCASSDQGLSNQPQHFGDGTRLSIL.

The chain joins TRBV7-6 to TRBJ1-1, with 7 bases matching TRBD1. In germline, CDR1 is SGHVS, CDR2 FNYEAQ. CDR3 length: 17 amino acids. V gave up 2 bases and J gave up 3 bases; unmatched junction bases: 12. The CDR3 DNA sequence: TGTGCCAGCAGCTTAAGACAGGGCCCCAATGCGGACACTGAAGCTTTCTTT. This translates into CASSLRQGPNADTEAFF. The full variable domain, in which reference TRBV7-6 and TRBJ1-1 provide the parts outside the CDR3, is GAGVSQSPRYKVTKRGQDVALRCDPISGHVSLYWYRQALGQGPEFLTYFNYEAQQDKSGLPNDRFSAERPEGSISTLTIQRTEQRDSAMYRCASSLRQGPNADTEAFFGQGTRLTVV.

The CDR3 DNA reads TGTGCCAGTAGTATGTACCGGACAGGGGAATCACCCCTCCACTTT. Translating gives CASSMYRTGESPLHF. The J gene is TRBJ1-6, the V gene TRBV19, with 9 bases aligning to TRBD1. The CDR3 extends over 15 amino acids. Per the germline V gene, CDR1 is LNHDA and CDR2 is SQIVND (reference sequence). The trim removed 3 bases at V and 10 bases at J, leaving 7 bases unmatched.

The V gene is TRBV10-3, the J gene TRBJ1-1; 10 nucleotides agree with TRBD1. The germline gives CDR1 ENHRY, CDR2 SYGVKD. The CDR3 covers 14 residues. The ends lost 6 bases at V and 3 bases at J; junction bases unmatched: 4. The CDR3, as DNA: TGTGCCATCAGCCTGGACAGGGGGGACACTGAAGCTTTCTTT. As protein: CAISLDRGDTEAFF.

The V call is TRBV7-2, the J call TRBJ1-1, with 11 bases identical to TRBD1. V was pared by 1 base and J by 4 bases, with 5 bases of the junction left unmatched. Germline V gene lookup returns CDR1 SGHTA and CDR2 FQGNSA. This CDR3 region has 16 residues. The chain's CDR3 is CASSLESGTGGTEAFF. DNA for the CDR3: TGTGCCAGCAGCTTAGAATCTGGGACAGGGGGCACTGAAGCTTTCTTT.

The chain links TRBV7-9 to TRBJ1-2, with unresolved D. The CDR3 sequence is 12 residues long. Germline CDR1 is SEHNR and CDR2 is FQNEAQ (reference sequence). V was pared by 5 bases and J by 3 bases, with 7 bases between. The CDR3 sequence is CASSPLDYGYTF. CDR3 coding DNA: TGTGCCAGCAGCCCACTAGACTATGGCTACACCTTC.

The rearrangement uses TRBV9 and TRBJ2-6, with TRBD2 matching over 8 bases. The CDR3 is 19 residues long. Germline V gene sequence: CDR1 SGDLS, CDR2 YYNGEE. The J segment lost 1 base and the V segment lost 0 bases, leaving 9 bases of the junction unmatched. CDR3 DNA: TGTGCCAGCAGCGTAGCGTTAAGCGGGGGAGGGTCTGGGGCCAACGTCCTGACTTTC. Residues: CASSVALSGGGSGANVLTF.

This chain uses TRBV29-1 with TRBJ1-2; D not certain. Germline CDR1 SQVTM, CDR2 ANQGSEA. The CDR3 covers 11 residues. V shed 4 bases and J shed 2 bases, with 5 bases lying between them. DNA of the CDR3: TGCAGCGTTGGGCGGAACTATGGCTACACCTTC. Residues: CSVGRNYGYTF.

The chain uses TRBV6-5 and TRBJ1-1, with D perhaps matching TRBD1 (5 bases). V was cut by 6 bases and J by 3 bases, with 14 bases left in between. CDR3 length equals 14 residues. Per the germline V gene, CDR1 is MNHEY and CDR2 is SVGAGI. CDR3 amino acids: CASSLKQAHTEAFF. The CDR3 DNA sequence: TGTGCCAGCAGCCTAAAACAGGCGCACACTGAAGCTTTCTTT.

The rearrangement joins TRBV7-2 to TRBJ2-7; 7 bases align to TRBD1. The germline V gene encodes CDR1 SGHTA and CDR2 FQGNSA. The length of the CDR3 is 14 residues. With V trimmed by 5 bases and J by 2 bases, 6 bases remained unmatched. The CDR3 DNA sequence: TGTGCCAGCAGCGCCCGAAGGGGGCCCTACGAGCAGTACTTC. Amino acid sequence: CASSARRGPYEQYF.

The genes are TRBV4-1 and TRBJ1-4, with D unclear. Looked up from germline, CDR1 is MGHRA and CDR2 is YSYEKL. V gave up 1 base and J gave up 6 bases, with 9 bases separating them. The CDR3 totals 14 residues. Written as DNA, the CDR3 is TGCGCCAGCAGCCAAGTTCCTCGAGATGAAAAACTGTTTTTT. This sequence encodes CASSQVPRDEKLFF.

The chain uses TRBV7-8 and TRBJ2-7, with D perhaps TRBD1 (5 bases). V was clipped by 5 bases and J by 3 bases, with 14 bases between them. Germline CDR1 SGHVS, CDR2 FQNEAQ. The CDR3 contains 14 residues. The CDR3 region is CASSPEDNFYEQYF. The CDR3 region has the DNA TGTGCCAGCAGCCCTGAGGACAACTTCTACGAGCAGTACTTC.

This chain links TRBV27 with TRBJ2-7; D unclear. Trimming cost V 8 bases and J 1 base, with 18 bases left between them. Per germline, CDR1 MNHEY and CDR2 SMNVEV (reference sequence). There are 15 residues in the CDR3. The CDR3 sequence: CASPINWLISYEQYF. CDR3 bases: TGTGCCAGCCCCATTAACTGGTTGATTTCCTACGAGCAGTACTTC.

This clone was found a few times. The V call is TRBV24-1, the J call TRBJ1-2; 11 positions agree with TRBD1. The germline CDR1 and CDR2 sequences are KGHDR and SFDVKD. Trimming took 3 bases from V and 6 from J; bases not matched to a gene: 2. The CDR3 totals 14 residues. The CDR3 DNA reads as TGTGCCACCAGTGATCTGGACAGGGGGCATGGCTACACCTTC. Translating gives CATSDLDRGHGYTF.

The chain uses TRBV27 and TRBJ1-2, with 8 bases lining up with TRBD1. V lost 0 bases and J lost 8; bases outside the gene matches: 5. The CDR3 consists of 14 residues. Germline V gives CDR1 MNHEY, CDR2 SMNVEV (reference sequence). The CDR3 is CASSLSGRGQGYTF. CDR3 DNA sequence: TGTGCCAGCAGTTTATCGGGCAGGGGGCAAGGCTACACCTTC.

V and J are TRBV6-2 or TRBV6-3 and TRBJ2-7, with 9 bases lining up with TRBD1. Per the germline V gene, CDR1 is MNHEY and CDR2 is SVGEGT. CDR3 length equals 13 residues. V was pared by 5 bases and J by 5 bases, with 4 bases of the junction left unmatched. CDR3 DNA: TGTGCCAGCAGTCCGACAGGGGGAAACGAGCAGTACTTC. Translating gives CASSPTGGNEQYF.

The chain carries TRBV12-3 or TRBV12-4 and TRBJ1-3; no clear D gene. V lost 3 bases and J lost 8, with 5 bases in between. The CDR3 is 11 amino acids. The CDR3 coding sequence is TGTGCCAGCAGTTTCGGGGACACCATATATTTT. Protein: CASSFGDTIYF.